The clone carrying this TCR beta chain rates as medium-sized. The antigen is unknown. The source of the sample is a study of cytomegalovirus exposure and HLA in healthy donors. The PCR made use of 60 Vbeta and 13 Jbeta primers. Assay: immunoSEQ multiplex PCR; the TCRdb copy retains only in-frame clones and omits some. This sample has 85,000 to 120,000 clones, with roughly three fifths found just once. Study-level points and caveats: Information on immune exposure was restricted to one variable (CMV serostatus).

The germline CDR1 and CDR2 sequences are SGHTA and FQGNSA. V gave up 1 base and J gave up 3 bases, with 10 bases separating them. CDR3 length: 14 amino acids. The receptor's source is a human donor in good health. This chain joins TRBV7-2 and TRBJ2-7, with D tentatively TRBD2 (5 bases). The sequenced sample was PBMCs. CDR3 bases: TGTGCCAGCAGCTTAGGGCCTAGCAACTACGAGCAGTACTTC. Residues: CASSLGPSNYEQYF. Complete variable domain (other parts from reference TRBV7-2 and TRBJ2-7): GAGVSQSPSNKVTEKGKDVELRCDPISGHTALYWYRQSLGQGLEFLIYFQGNSAPDKSGLPSDRFSAERTGGSVSTLTIQRTQQEDSAVYLCASSLGPSNYEQYFGPGTRLTVT.